This is a list of T cell receptor beta chains from one sample in a study of long-term antiretroviral therapy in people with HIV. TCRdb's copy holds only in-frame clones and misses some; the assay was immunoSEQ multiplex PCR. The sample has about 20,000 clones, around 93% seen once. The source material was unsorted PBMCs, sampled 4.4 years after starting antiretroviral therapy. The receptors were gathered from a woman aged 50 to 60 with HIV. Each CDR3 is given with its conserved first and last residue. Not every row has a clone size; where given, it reads once, few, many or a size class.

cdr3_aa: CASSARQSLNYGYTF
clone_size: once
v_call: TRBV6-1
j_call: TRBJ1-2

cdr3_aa: CASSLQGAVYEQYF
clone_size: -
v_call: TRBV7-3
j_call: TRBJ2-7

cdr3_aa: CASGLVLSGANSPLHF
clone_size: -
v_call: TRBV12-5
j_call: TRBJ1-6

cdr3_aa: CASSLTAGTVGETQYF
clone_size: -
v_call: TRBV7-3
j_call: TRBJ2-5

cdr3_aa: CASIPLQGVETQYF
clone_size: -
v_call: TRBV2
j_call: TRBJ2-5

cdr3_aa: CAISDVVTGGDTQYF
clone_size: once
v_call: TRBV10-3
j_call: TRBJ2-3

cdr3_aa: CSVEVADTQYF
clone_size: -
v_call: TRBV29-1
j_call: TRBJ2-3

cdr3_aa: CASSQDQGSGSPLHF
clone_size: -
v_call: TRBV4-3
j_call: TRBJ1-6

cdr3_aa: CASSLDRGTSPLHF
clone_size: -
v_call: TRBV27
j_call: TRBJ1-6

cdr3_aa: CASSLVQGYSPLHF
clone_size: -
v_call: TRBV27
j_call: TRBJ1-6

cdr3_aa: CASSQGLINTGELFF
clone_size: -
v_call: TRBV4-1
j_call: TRBJ2-2

cdr3_aa: CASSQDFALYEQYF
clone_size: -
v_call: TRBV4-3
j_call: TRBJ2-7

cdr3_aa: CASSRGTEVTGELFF
clone_size: once
v_call: TRBV18
j_call: TRBJ2-2

cdr3_aa: CASSLTRTEAFF
clone_size: -
v_call: TRBV7-2
j_call: TRBJ1-1

cdr3_aa: CATSRDLSGTYNEQFF
clone_size: -
v_call: TRBV15
j_call: TRBJ2-1

cdr3_aa: CASSLWDSQPGTEAFF
clone_size: -
v_call: TRBV5-6
j_call: TRBJ1-1

cdr3_aa: CASTRDVATEAFF
clone_size: -
v_call: TRBV6-6
j_call: TRBJ1-1

cdr3_aa: CATSGVRAGTGELFF
clone_size: -
v_call: TRBV10-2
j_call: TRBJ2-2

cdr3_aa: CASSATGGAGNTIYF
clone_size: -
v_call: TRBV9
j_call: TRBJ1-3